Sequencing of this TCR beta chain was carried out in a study of blood T cell repertoires in COVID-19. Study summary: PBMCs, B-cell-depleted T cells, or T cells provided the cDNA or gDNA that made up the material.

The length of the CDR3 is 20 residues. V lost 4 bases to trimming and J lost 0 bases, with 26 bases between them. Germline V gene data show CDR1 as SGDLS and CDR2 as YYNGEE. The table came from immunoSEQ multiplex PCR; TCRdb's copy has only in-frame clones and leaves some out. This sample yields under 400,000 clones, of which approximately 91% are seen a single time; approximately 1% belongs to the top ten. Contact with a PCR-confirmed or clinician-diagnosed COVID-19 case occurred within 2 weeks of entry. The source is a woman aged 25 to 39 who had been exposed to COVID-19. Sequencing input: PBMCs or T cells enriched from blood (not recorded which). J is TRBJ1-5 and V is TRBV9; weak D call: TRBD1 (5 bases). The CDR3 here is CASSPTFGADPLYSNQPQHF. DNA of the CDR3: TGTGCCAGCAGCCCGACCTTTGGGGCAGATCCCTTGTATAGCAATCAGCCCCAGCATTTT. The complete variable domain, with remaining parts taken from reference TRBV9 and TRBJ1-5, reads DSGVTQTPKHLITATGQRVTLRCSPRSGDLSVYWYQQSLDQGLQFLIQYYNGEERAKGNILERFSAQQFPDLHSELNLSSLELGDSALYFCASSPTFGADPLYSNQPQHFGDGTRLSIL.